This T cell receptor beta chain originates from a study of CD8 T cells in Susac syndrome. Overall study: Within the sequenced group of Susac syndrome patients, roughly 6 showed active disease and eight or nine were in remission. Patients with Susac syndrome, at blood draw, were therapy-naive, on corticosteroids, or on intravenous immunoglobulin alone. Study-level results: The CD4+ T cell repertoires in Susac syndrome did not show any clonal expansion.

As regards this clonotype: Its antigen is still unknown.

Germline V gene data show CDR1 as LGHDT and CDR2 as YNNKEL (reference sequence). V shed 5 bases and J 5 bases; nucleotides not matched to a gene: 9. The CDR3 is 15 residues long. Sequencing of TCR beta drew on CD8+ and CD4+ T cells from blood. cDNA came from about 0.46 to 1 ug RNA primed by random hexamers. TCRdb re-called the immunoSEQ multiplex PCR reads through MiXCR, storing one row per CDR3 protein. The profile covers some 150,000 distinct CDR3 sequences, with around 95% appearing a single time and less than 0.085% taken by the ten largest. The source of this sequence is a human donor with Susac syndrome. The chain employs TRBV3-1 and TRBJ2-1; 7 bases map to TRBD1. Sequenced sample: CD4+ T cells from PBMCs. CDR3 region: CASSGWGTANNEQFF. The CDR3 region has the DNA TGTGCCAGCAGCGGGTGGGGGACAGCGAACAATGAGCAGTTCTTC.